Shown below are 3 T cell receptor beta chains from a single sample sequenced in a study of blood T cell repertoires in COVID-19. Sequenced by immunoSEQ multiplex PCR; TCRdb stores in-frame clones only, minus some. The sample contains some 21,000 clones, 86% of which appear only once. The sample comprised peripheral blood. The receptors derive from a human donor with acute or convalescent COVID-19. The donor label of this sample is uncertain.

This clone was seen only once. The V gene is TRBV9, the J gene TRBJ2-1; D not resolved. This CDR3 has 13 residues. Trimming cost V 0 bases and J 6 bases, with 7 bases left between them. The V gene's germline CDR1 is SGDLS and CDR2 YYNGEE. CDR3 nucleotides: TGTGCCAGCAGCGTAGGGGCCAGCAATGAGCAGTTCTTC. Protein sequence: CASSVGASNEQFF.

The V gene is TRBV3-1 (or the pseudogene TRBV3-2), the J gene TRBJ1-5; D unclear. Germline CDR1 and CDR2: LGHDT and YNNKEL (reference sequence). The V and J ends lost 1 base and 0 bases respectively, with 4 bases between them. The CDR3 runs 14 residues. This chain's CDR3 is CASSQGSSNQPQHF. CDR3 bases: TGTGCCAGCAGCCAAGGCAGTAGCAATCAGCCCCAGCATTTT.

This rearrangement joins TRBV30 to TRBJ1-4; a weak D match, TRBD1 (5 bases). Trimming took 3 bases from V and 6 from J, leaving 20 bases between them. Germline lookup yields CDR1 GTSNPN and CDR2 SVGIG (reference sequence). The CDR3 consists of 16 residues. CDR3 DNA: TGTGCCTGGAGCGCCGCCAGGAGGGGCATAGATGAAAAACTGTTTTTT. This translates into CAWSAARRGIDEKLFF.